This T cell receptor (beta chain) was sequenced in a study of blood T cell repertoires in COVID-19. The overall study: The United States, Italy and Spain supplied acute and convalescent COVID-19 samples. PBMCs, B-cell-depleted T cells, or T cells were the source of the cDNA or gDNA that made up the material.

Authors' methods: Reference gene primer amplification in the assay estimated nucleated cell counts. Libraries were prepared by immunoSEQ multiplex PCR; TCRdb keeps only in-frame clonotypes and omits some of them. V, J and clone size were drawn from that table, and D and trimming were deduced from the DNA. The data show more than 100,000 clones, with 81% seen just once and over 7.5% held by the top ten. Germline V lookup: CDR1 KGHSH, CDR2 LQKENI. V gave up 2 bases and J gave up 8 bases; unmatched junction bases: 12. CDR3 length: 15 residues. The clonotype was recovered from a woman aged 55-75 years with active or convalescent COVID-19. The gene calls are TRBV18 and TRBJ2-7; TRBD1 agrees at 7 bases. Material: peripheral blood. In DNA form, the CDR3 reads TGTGCCAGCTCACCAGCCGAGACAGGGAAGTCAAAGCAGTACTTC. This translates into CASSPAETGKSKQYF.